This T cell receptor (beta chain) was obtained from a study of T cells in women clearing cervical HPV infection. Comment on this clone: Its antigen remains unknown. The read finishes 3 residues shy of the CDR3 end, and the germline J gene is used to complete it.

In germline, CDR1 is SNHLY, CDR2 FYNNEI. The CDR3 has 16 residues. Study-wide results and limits: Associations may precede or follow infection; HPV-specific or memory T cells were not isolated. Each sample's T-cell count was unknown, possibly confounding richness. Cases carried less TRBV6-7 than controls: 0.11% versus 0.16%.

Using immunoSEQ multiplex PCR, the repertoire was profiled, and TCRdb retains in-frame clones only, with some absent. This sample's table reports some 40,000 clones. The chain uses TRBV2 and TRBJ2-3, with 8 bases aligning to TRBD1. The sample was blood buffy coat. The sequence was collected from a woman between 18 and 70 years old with a cervical HPV16 infection that either progressed to CIN3+ or cleared (not recorded which). Incomplete CDR3 DNA: TGTGCCAGCAGTGCCGGGACAGGTAATAGCAATCAGCCG. Residues: CASSAGTGNSNQP. The whole CDR3 is CASSAGTGNSNQPQYF.